This T cell receptor beta chain was sequenced during a study of response to subunit inactivated influenza vaccine. Whole-study results and caveats: With each seasonal influenza vaccination, the authors suggested, few new T cells are recruited.

TCRdb processed the RT-PCR reads anew with MiXCR; each CDR3 protein has one entry. Of 150,000 to 200,000 distinct CDR3 sequences in the sample, about 10% are singletons; the top ten hold roughly 40%. The CDR3 is 14 residues long. V lost 2 bases and J 0 bases, leaving 8 bases between the germline ends. Looked up from germline, CDR1 is SGHVS and CDR2 is FNYEAQ. This clonotype was observed a few times. Its matching antigen is unknown. Sample: CD8+ T cells sorted from PBMCs, taken about 23 months after vaccination. The TCR originated in a man aged 50 to 69 who received an inactivated influenza vaccine. The chain recombines TRBV7-6 with TRBJ2-7, with D unclear. In DNA, the CDR3 is TGTGCCAGCAGCTTATCGGCGCCCTCCTACGAGCAGTACTTC. Amino acid sequence: CASSLSAPSYEQYF.